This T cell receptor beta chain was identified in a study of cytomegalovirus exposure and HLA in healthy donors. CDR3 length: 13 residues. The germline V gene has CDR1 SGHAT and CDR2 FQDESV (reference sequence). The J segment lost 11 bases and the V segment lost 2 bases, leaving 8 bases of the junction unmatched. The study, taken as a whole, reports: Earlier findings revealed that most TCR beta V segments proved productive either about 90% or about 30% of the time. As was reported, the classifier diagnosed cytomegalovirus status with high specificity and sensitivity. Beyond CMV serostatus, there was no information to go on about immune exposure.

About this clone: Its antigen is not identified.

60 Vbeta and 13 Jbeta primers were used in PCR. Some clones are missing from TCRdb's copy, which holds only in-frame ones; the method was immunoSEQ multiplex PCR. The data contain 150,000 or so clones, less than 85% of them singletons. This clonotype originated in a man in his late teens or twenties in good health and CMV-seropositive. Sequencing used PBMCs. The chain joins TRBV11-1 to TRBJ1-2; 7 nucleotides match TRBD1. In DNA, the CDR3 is TGTGCCAGCAGCTTAAGGGGGCACGGGGGTTACACCTTC. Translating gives CASSLRGHGGYTF.